This entry lists 31 T cell receptor beta chains sequenced from one sample in a study of T cells in localized non-small cell lung cancer. Measured with immunoSEQ multiplex PCR; TCRdb has only the in-frame clones, and not every one. The repertoire holds 100,000 to 150,000 clones, with roughly 90% as singletons. The specimen was peripheral blood, collected before any cancer treatment. Receptors were obtained from a female donor older than 55 with stage I lung adenocarcinoma.

This rearrangement joins TRBV5-4 to TRBJ2-7, with TRBD1 matching 8 bases. Germline loops: CDR1 SGHNT, CDR2 YYREEE (reference sequence). J gave up 7 bases and V 4 bases, and 7 bases lay outside the gene matches. The CDR3 consists of 13 residues. CDR3: CASSVTGVEEQYF. CDR3 nucleotide sequence: TGTGCCAGCAGCGTGACAGGGGTTGAAGAGCAGTACTTC. The full variable domain, with the rest looked up from reference TRBV5-4 and TRBJ2-7, is ETGVTQSPTHLIKTRGQQVTLRCSSQSGHNTVSWYQQALGQGPQFIFQYYREEENGRGNFPPRFSGLQFPNYSSELNVNALELDDSALYLCASSVTGVEEQYFGPGTRLTVT.

This clone was detected once. The chain links TRBV19 to TRBJ2-7; D not certain. CDR1 is LNHDA and CDR2 is SQIVND in the germline V gene (reference sequence). The CDR3 runs 13 residues. V was trimmed by 3 bases and J by 0 bases, leaving 6 bases between them. Here the CDR3 DNA reads TGTGCCAGTAGTATCCAAGCCTCCTACGAGCAGTACTTC. Protein sequence: CASSIQASYEQYF.

The chain uses TRBV10-3 and TRBJ2-7; possibly TRBD1 for D (6 bases). Per germline, CDR1 ENHRY and CDR2 SYGVKD. The CDR3 has 17 residues. Trimming shortened V by 4 bases and J by 4 bases, and 23 bases separated the two germline ends. In nucleotides, the CDR3 is TGTGCCATCAGTGTTCTCCACAGGGAACCGCCGGCTTACGAGCAGTACTTC. This codes for CAISVLHREPPAYEQYF.

The genes are TRBV5-1 and TRBJ2-3; unclear D gene. Trimming pared 5 bases from V and 0 bases from J, leaving 16 bases between. Germline loops: CDR1 SGHRS, CDR2 YFSETQ. The CDR3 runs to 16 residues. CDR3 protein: CASRILLGSSTDTQYF. In DNA, the CDR3 is TGCGCCAGCAGGATCCTCCTGGGCTCTAGCACAGATACGCAGTATTTT.

The rearrangement joins TRBV28 to TRBJ1-4; D perhaps matches TRBD1 (6 bases). Per the germline V gene, CDR1 is MDHEN and CDR2 is SYDVKM. V was trimmed by 3 bases and J by 1 base, leaving 21 bases between them. This CDR3 region has 19 residues. This chain's CDR3 is CASSLNLVGQRITNEKLFF. The CDR3, as DNA: TGTGCCAGCAGTTTGAATCTTGTCGGACAGCGAATAACTAATGAAAAACTGTTTTTT.

The gene calls are TRBV9 and TRBJ2-5, with D uncertain. V was pared by 0 bases and J by 0 bases, with 6 bases between. This CDR3 region has 14 residues. The germline gives CDR1 SGDLS, CDR2 YYNGEE. The CDR3 nucleotides are TGTGCCAGCAGCGTAGATTTGTACCAAGAGACCCAGTACTTC. Amino acids: CASSVDLYQETQYF.

The chain employs TRBV18 and TRBJ2-7; TRBD2 matches at 8 bases. V lost 3 bases, J lost 4 bases, and 5 bases stayed unmatched. Per germline, CDR1 KGHSH and CDR2 LQKENI. This CDR3 spans 14 amino acids. The CDR3 reads CASSPDLAGYEQYF. The CDR3 nucleotides read TGTGCCAGCTCACCTGACCTAGCGGGTTACGAGCAGTACTTC.

V and J are TRBV5-4 and TRBJ2-7; perhaps TRBD1 as D (6 bases). Germline loops: CDR1 SGHNT, CDR2 YYREEE (reference sequence). V was pared by 5 bases and J by 4 bases, with 13 bases between. CDR3 size: 13 residues. CDR3 DNA: TGTGCCAGCAGGGGGGCGAGCACGTACGAGCAGTACTTC. Its translation: CASRGASTYEQYF.

Details on this clone: The sample holds other DNA sequences that translate to the same CDR3. The J gene is TRBJ1-2, the V gene TRBV30; no clear D. The length of the CDR3 is 11 residues. The germline V gene has CDR1 GTSNPN and CDR2 SVGIG (reference sequence). V shed 1 base and J shed 8 bases, with 8 bases lying between them. The CDR3 sequence: CAWSEAGGYTF. As DNA, the CDR3 is TGTGCCTGGAGTGAGGCGGGGGGCTACACCTTC.

V gene TRBV7-9 combines with J gene TRBJ1-4; D gene ambiguous. CDR1 is SEHNR, CDR2 FQNEAQ, per germline (reference sequence). V lost 3 bases and J 8 bases, leaving 13 bases between the germline ends. The CDR3 loop spans 14 amino acids. The DNA for the CDR3 is TGTGCCAGCAGCTTCGGAGGAGGGCAGGAAAAACTGTTTTTT. Translating gives CASSFGGGQEKLFF. Supplemented by reference TRBV7-9 and TRBJ1-4, the full variable domain reads DTGVSQNPRHKITKRGQNVTFRCDPISEHNRLYWYRQTLGQGPEFLTYFQNEAQLEKSRLLSDRFSAERPKGSFSTLEIQRTEQGDSAMYLCASSFGGGQEKLFFGSGTQLSVL.

The chain uses TRBV5-4 and TRBJ2-7; D tentatively fits TRBD1 or TRBD2 (5 bases each). The germline CDR1 and CDR2 sequences are SGHNT and YYREEE (reference sequence). The CDR3 spans 16 residues. V was pared by 2 bases and J by 2 bases, with 17 bases between. The CDR3 loop is CASSFPGTRGTYEQYF. CDR3 DNA sequence: TGTGCCAGCAGCTTCCCGGGAACAAGGGGTACCTACGAGCAGTACTTC.

The chain recombines TRBV7-9 with TRBJ2-7, with 15 nucleotides matching TRBD2. In germline, CDR1 is SEHNR, CDR2 FQNEAQ (reference sequence). CDR3 length: 17 amino acids. V lost 6 bases, J lost 0 bases, and 6 bases stayed unmatched. In nucleotides, the CDR3 is TGTGCCAGCAGTCCCGGACTAGCGGGAGGGCCCTCCTACGAGCAGTACTTC. It specifies CASSPGLAGGPSYEQYF.

This chain connects TRBV27 to TRBJ2-2, with no clear D. Trimming pared 3 bases from V and 6 bases from J, leaving 8 bases between. The CDR3 has 13 residues. The germline CDR1 and CDR2 sequences are MNHEY and SMNVEV (reference sequence). CDR3: CASSLGKPGELFF. CDR3 bases: TGTGCCAGCAGTTTGGGCAAACCCGGGGAGCTGTTTTTT.

The rearrangement uses TRBV18 and TRBJ2-1, with D perhaps matching TRBD2 (6 bases). The CDR3 contains 15 residues. Germline values: CDR1 KGHSH, CDR2 LQKENI. V was shortened by 4 bases and J by 4 bases, with 14 bases between the two germline ends. As DNA, the CDR3 is TGTGCCAGCTCACGTTACAAAGGAGGGTACAATGAGCAGTTCTTC. This encodes CASSRYKGGYNEQFF.

This sequence joins TRBV2 and TRBJ1-2, with unresolved D. Per the germline V gene, CDR1 is SNHLY and CDR2 is FYNNEI. Trimming stripped 4 bases from V and 6 bases from J, with 9 bases between. This CDR3 has 12 amino acids. The CDR3 coding sequence is TGTGCCAGCAGTGTAACGGAAAATGGCTACACCTTC. This translates into CASSVTENGYTF.

This chain links TRBV28 with TRBJ2-7; 7 bases match TRBD2. Trimming cost V 2 bases and J 9 bases; bases outside gene matches: 7. Germline V gene sequence: CDR1 MDHEN, CDR2 SYDVKM. The CDR3 totals 13 residues. Here the CDR3 reads CASSLPFREGQYF. In DNA, the CDR3 is TGTGCCAGCAGTTTACCCTTCAGGGAGGGGCAGTACTTC. The entire variable domain, with the rest obtained from reference TRBV28 and TRBJ2-7, is as follows: DVKVTQSSRYLVKRTGEKVFLECVQDMDHENMFWYRQDPGLGLRLIYFSYDVKMKEKGDIPEGYSVSREKKERFSLILESASTNQTSMYLCASSLPFREGQYFGPGTRLTVT.

The rearrangement links TRBV28 to TRBJ2-5; weak D call: TRBD2 (5 bases). Germline lookup yields CDR1 MDHEN and CDR2 SYDVKM. The CDR3 covers 15 residues. V lost 4 bases and J 2 bases, leaving 14 bases between the germline ends. DNA for the CDR3: TGTGCCAGCAGTTCCTCGGACTTAAGGCAAGAGACCCAGTACTTC. This translates into CASSSSDLRQETQYF.

The rearrangement uses TRBV7-6 and TRBJ2-7; 9 positions match TRBD2. Germline trimming cut 5 bases from V and 4 bases from J; bases unmatched to any gene: 12. Germline V gene lookup returns CDR1 SGHVS and CDR2 FNYEAQ. CDR3 length equals 16 residues. The CDR3 DNA reads TGTGCCAGCAGCCCCGTTGGTAGCGGGAGTTCTTACGAGCAGTACTTC. Amino acid sequence: CASSPVGSGSSYEQYF.

J is TRBJ2-7 and V is TRBV9; weak D call: TRBD2 (6 bases). This CDR3 spans 13 amino acids. Per germline, CDR1 SGDLS and CDR2 YYNGEE. V lost 1 base, J lost 7 bases, and 12 bases lay in between. The CDR3 sequence is CASSVTGEGEQYF. The CDR3 nucleotides are TGTGCCAGCAGCGTAACGGGAGAAGGAGAGCAGTACTTC.

V usage is TRBV7-8 and J usage is TRBJ1-4; no firm D call. The V gene lost 2 bases and the J gene lost 2 bases, with 9 bases spanning the gap. CDR1 and CDR2 (germline): SGHVS, FQNEAQ. The CDR3 is 15 amino acids. The CDR3 here is CASSLLELTNEKLFF. The CDR3 DNA follows: TGTGCCAGCAGCTTACTGGAACTGACTAATGAAAAACTGTTTTTT.

V usage is TRBV15 and J usage is TRBJ2-7, with TRBD2 matching over 9 bases. J lost 5 bases, V lost 6 bases, and 8 bases had no gene match. The CDR3 runs to 14 residues. The germline V gene has CDR1 LNHNV and CDR2 YYDKDF (reference sequence). In nucleotides, the CDR3 is TGTGCCACCAGTCTAATAGCGGGAGTCCACGAGCAGTACTTC. Translated: CATSLIAGVHEQYF.

The chain links TRBV18 to TRBJ2-5; D gene uncertain. Deletions cut 5 bases from V and 1 base from J, with 5 bases between. The CDR3 is 12 residues long. Per germline, CDR1 KGHSH and CDR2 LQKENI. The CDR3 spells CASSTVQETQYF. CDR3 DNA sequence: TGTGCCAGCTCAACAGTCCAAGAGACCCAGTACTTC.

The rearrangement links TRBV4-2 to TRBJ2-5, with 12 bases that match TRBD2. The CDR3 is 19 amino acids. CDR1 and CDR2 (germline): LGHNA, YNFKEQ. V gave up 0 bases and J gave up 5 bases; unmatched junction bases: 13. Written as DNA, the CDR3 is TGTGCCAGCAGCCAAGATGGAGAGACTAGCGGGAGTATACGGGAGACCCAGTACTTC. Amino acid sequence: CASSQDGETSGSIRETQYF.

The rearrangement joins TRBV2 to TRBJ2-3; perhaps TRBD1 as D (6 bases). This CDR3 has 15 residues. Trimming shortened V by 4 bases and J by 2 bases, and 13 bases separated the two germline ends. The germline gives CDR1 SNHLY, CDR2 FYNNEI. The CDR3 DNA reads as TGTGCCAGCAGTGGTGGACAGTTTTACACAGATACGCAGTATTTT. Protein product: CASSGGQFYTDTQYF.

The chain combines TRBV19 with TRBJ1-3; D gene unclear. Looked up from germline, CDR1 is LNHDA and CDR2 is SQIVND (reference sequence). CDR3 length: 14 amino acids. V was pared by 7 bases and J by 0 bases, with 10 bases between. The CDR3 loop is CASTREVSGNTIYF. The CDR3 coding sequence is TGTGCCAGTACCCGGGAAGTCTCTGGAAACACCATATATTTT.

The rearrangement links TRBV25-1 to TRBJ1-5, with TRBD1 identical over 7 bases. This CDR3 contains 14 residues. Germline trimming cut 4 bases from V and 0 bases from J; bases unmatched to any gene: 0. CDR1 is MGHDK, CDR2 SYGVNS, per germline. The CDR3 bases are TGTGCCAGCAGTGGACAGGGTAGCAATCAGCCCCAGCATTTT. Protein product: CASSGQGSNQPQHF.

This clone was seen once. J is TRBJ2-1 and V is TRBV19, with TRBD2 identical over 7 bases. After removal of 6 bases from V and 10 bases from J, the junction contained 12 bases not matched to a gene. CDR1 is LNHDA and CDR2 is SQIVND in the germline V gene (reference sequence). The CDR3 consists of 14 residues. The CDR3 bases are TGTGCCAGTAGGAGCGGGGAACCGAAGAGGGAGCAGTTCTTC. It encodes CASRSGEPKREQFF.

The chain carries TRBV27 and TRBJ2-7, with 8 bases lining up with TRBD2. After removal of 2 bases from V and 5 bases from J, the junction contained 14 bases not matched to a gene. The CDR3 has 17 residues. The germline V gene encodes CDR1 MNHEY and CDR2 SMNVEV (reference sequence). CDR3 DNA: TGTGCCAGCAGTTTAAGCGGACTAGCCGGTGGGTCGGACGAGCAGTACTTC. Translation gives CASSLSGLAGGSDEQYF.

The rearrangement links TRBV7-9 to TRBJ2-7; D might be TRBD1 (7 bases). Germline V CDR1 and CDR2: SEHNR, FQNEAQ (reference sequence). The CDR3 has 15 amino acids. Trimming took off 4 bases at V and 0 bases at J, with 13 bases between the two ends. The DNA of the CDR3 is TGTGCCAGCAGCTCAGGGGGGATTCTCTCCTACGAGCAGTACTTC. Protein sequence: CASSSGGILSYEQYF.

CDR3 sequence: CASSMGGAYNEQFF. The DNA for the CDR3 is TGCGCCAGCAGCATGGGGGGAGCCTACAATGAGCAGTTCTTC. The chain carries TRBV5-1 and TRBJ2-1, with D maybe TRBD2 (6 bases). The germline CDR1 and CDR2 sequences are SGHRS and YFSETQ. The CDR3 extends over 14 amino acids. V lost 4 bases and J lost 2, with 10 bases in between.

This clone showed up just once. This sequence joins TRBV5-1 and TRBJ2-4; TRBD1 or TRBD2 may be the D gene (5 bases each). The CDR3 consists of 19 residues. V was cut by 3 bases and J by 0 bases, with 22 bases left in between. Germline V lookup: CDR1 SGHRS, CDR2 YFSETQ. CDR3 residues: CASSYGFDSERLAKNIQYF. The CDR3 DNA is TGCGCCAGCAGCTACGGGTTTGACAGCGAGCGGCTAGCCAAAAACATTCAGTACTTC.